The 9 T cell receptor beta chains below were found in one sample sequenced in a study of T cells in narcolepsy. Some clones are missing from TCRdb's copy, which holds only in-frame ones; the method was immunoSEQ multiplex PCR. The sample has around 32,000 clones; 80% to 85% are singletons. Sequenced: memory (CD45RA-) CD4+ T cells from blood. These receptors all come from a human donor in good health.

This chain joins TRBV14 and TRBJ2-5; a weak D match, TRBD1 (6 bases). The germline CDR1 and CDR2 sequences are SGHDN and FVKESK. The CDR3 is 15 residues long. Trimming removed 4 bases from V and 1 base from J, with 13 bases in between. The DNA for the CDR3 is TGTGCCAGCAGCCGGTTACAGGGTATCCAAGAGACCCAGTACTTC. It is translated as CASSRLQGIQETQYF.

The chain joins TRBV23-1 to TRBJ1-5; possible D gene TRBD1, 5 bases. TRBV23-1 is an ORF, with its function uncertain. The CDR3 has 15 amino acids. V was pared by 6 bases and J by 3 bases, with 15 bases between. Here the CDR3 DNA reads TGCGCCAGCAGGCAGAATGGGGGGGTCAATCAGCCCCAGCATTTT. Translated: CASRQNGGVNQPQHF.

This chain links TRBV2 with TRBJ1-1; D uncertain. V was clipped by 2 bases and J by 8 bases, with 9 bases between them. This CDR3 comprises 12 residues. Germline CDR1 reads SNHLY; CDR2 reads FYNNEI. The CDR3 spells CASSENFGEAFF. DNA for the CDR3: TGTGCCAGCAGTGAAAATTTCGGCGAAGCTTTCTTT.

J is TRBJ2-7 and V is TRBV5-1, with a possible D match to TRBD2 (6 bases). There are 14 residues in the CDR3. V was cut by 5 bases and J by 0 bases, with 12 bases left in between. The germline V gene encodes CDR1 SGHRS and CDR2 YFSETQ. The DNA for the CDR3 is TGCGCCAGCAGTAGCGCGGGGAGCTCCTACGAGCAGTACTTC. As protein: CASSSAGSSYEQYF.

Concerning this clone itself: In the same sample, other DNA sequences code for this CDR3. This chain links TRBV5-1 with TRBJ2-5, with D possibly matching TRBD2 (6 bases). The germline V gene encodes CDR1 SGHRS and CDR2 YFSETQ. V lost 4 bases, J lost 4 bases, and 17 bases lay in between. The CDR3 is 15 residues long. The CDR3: CASSVMGLRGETQYF. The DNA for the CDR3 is TGCGCCAGCAGCGTTATGGGTCTGCGGGGAGAGACCCAGTACTTC.

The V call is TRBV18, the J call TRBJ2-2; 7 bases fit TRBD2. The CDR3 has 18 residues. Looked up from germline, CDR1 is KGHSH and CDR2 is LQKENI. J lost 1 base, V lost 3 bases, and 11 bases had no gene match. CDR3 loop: CASSPRSTVAGNTGELFF. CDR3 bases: TGTGCCAGCTCACCGAGGAGTACGGTAGCGGGGAACACCGGGGAGCTGTTTTTT.

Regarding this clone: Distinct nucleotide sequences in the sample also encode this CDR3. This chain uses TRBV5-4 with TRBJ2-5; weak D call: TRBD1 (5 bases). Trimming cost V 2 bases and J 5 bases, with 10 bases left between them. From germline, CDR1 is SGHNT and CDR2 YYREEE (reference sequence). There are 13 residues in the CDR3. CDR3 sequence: CASSLGQGETQYF. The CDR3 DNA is TGTGCCAGCAGCTTAGGCCAGGGTGAGACCCAGTACTTC.

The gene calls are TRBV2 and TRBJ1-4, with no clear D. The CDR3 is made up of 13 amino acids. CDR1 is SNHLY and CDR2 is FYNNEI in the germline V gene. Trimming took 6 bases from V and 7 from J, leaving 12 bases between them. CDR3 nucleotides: TGTGCCAGCAGGGCCGGTATTTCTGAAAAACTGTTTTTT. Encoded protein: CASRAGISEKLFF.

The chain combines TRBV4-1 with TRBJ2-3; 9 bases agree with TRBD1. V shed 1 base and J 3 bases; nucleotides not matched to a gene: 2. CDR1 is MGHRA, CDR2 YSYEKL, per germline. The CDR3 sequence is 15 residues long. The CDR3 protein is CASSQAGTGTDTQYF. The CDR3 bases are TGCGCCAGCAGCCAAGCCGGGACAGGGACAGATACGCAGTATTTT.